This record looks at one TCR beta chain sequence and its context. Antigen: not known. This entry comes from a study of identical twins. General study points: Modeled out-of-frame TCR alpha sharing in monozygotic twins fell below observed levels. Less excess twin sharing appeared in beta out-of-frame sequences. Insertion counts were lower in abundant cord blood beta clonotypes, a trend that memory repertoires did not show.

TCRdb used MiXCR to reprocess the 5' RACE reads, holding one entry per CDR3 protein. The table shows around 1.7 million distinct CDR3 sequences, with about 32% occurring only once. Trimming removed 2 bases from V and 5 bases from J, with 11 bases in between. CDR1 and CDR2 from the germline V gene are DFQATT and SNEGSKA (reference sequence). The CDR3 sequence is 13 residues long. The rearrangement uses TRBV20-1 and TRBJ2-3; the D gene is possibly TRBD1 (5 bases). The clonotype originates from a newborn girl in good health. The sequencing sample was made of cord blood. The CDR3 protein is CSARTDIGDTQYF. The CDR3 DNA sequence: TGCAGTGCTAGAACGGACATTGGAGATACGCAGTATTTT.